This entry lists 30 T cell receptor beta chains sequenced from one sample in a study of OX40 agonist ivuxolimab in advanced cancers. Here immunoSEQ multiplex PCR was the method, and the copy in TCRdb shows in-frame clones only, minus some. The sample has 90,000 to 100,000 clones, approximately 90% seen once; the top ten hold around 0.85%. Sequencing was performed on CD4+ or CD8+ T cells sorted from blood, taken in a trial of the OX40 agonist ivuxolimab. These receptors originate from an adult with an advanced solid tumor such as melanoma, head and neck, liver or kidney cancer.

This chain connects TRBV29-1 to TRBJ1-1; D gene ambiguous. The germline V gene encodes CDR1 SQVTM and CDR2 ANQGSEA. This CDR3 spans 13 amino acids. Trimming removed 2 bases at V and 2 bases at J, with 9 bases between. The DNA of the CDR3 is TGCAGCGTTGAAAGGAACCCTAACACTGAAGCTTTCTTT. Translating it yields CSVERNPNTEAFF.

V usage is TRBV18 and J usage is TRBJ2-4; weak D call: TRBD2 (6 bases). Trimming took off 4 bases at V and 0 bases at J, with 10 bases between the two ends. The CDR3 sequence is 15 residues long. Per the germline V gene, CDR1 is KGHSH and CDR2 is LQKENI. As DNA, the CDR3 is TGTGCCAGCTCACTTTCGGGACTAGCCAAAAACATTCAGTACTTC. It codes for CASSLSGLAKNIQYF. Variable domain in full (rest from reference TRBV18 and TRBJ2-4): NAGVMQNPRHLVRRRGQEARLRCSPMKGHSHVYWYRQLPEEGLKFMVYLQKENIIDESGMPKERFSAEFPKEGPSILRIQQVVRGDSAAYFCASSLSGLAKNIQYFGAGTRLSVL.

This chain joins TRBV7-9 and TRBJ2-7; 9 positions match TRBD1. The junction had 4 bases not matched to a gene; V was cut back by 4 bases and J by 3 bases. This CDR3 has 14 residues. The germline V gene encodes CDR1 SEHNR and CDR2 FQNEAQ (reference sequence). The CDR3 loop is CASSSGQGVYEQYF. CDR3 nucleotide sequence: TGTGCCAGCAGCTCGGGACAGGGCGTCTACGAGCAGTACTTC.

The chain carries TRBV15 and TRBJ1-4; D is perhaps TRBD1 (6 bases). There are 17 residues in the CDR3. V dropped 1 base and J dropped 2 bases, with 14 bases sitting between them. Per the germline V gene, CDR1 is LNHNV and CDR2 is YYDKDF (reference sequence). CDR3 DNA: TGTGCCACCAGCAGAGGGGGTTCAGGACAGACTAATGAAAAACTGTTTTTT. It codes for CATSRGGSGQTNEKLFF.

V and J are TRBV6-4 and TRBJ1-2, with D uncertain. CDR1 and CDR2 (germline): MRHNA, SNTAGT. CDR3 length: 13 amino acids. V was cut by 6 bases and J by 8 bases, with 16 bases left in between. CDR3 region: CASSAGPPAGYTF. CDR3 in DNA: TGTGCCAGCAGCGCCGGGCCTCCCGCGGGCTACACCTTC.

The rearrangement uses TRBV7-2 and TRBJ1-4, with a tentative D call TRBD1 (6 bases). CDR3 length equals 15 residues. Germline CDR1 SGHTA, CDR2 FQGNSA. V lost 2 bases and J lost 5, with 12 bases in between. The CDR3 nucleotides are TGTGCCAGCAGCTTAAAAGCAGGGGTGAATGAAAAACTGTTTTTT. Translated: CASSLKAGVNEKLFF.

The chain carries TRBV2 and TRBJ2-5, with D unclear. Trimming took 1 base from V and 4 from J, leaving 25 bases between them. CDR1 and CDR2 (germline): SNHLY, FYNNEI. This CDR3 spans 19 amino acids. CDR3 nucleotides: TGTGCCAGCAGTGAAGTAAAGACATTTGATAGATTGGGTCGAGAGACCCAGTACTTC. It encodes CASSEVKTFDRLGRETQYF.

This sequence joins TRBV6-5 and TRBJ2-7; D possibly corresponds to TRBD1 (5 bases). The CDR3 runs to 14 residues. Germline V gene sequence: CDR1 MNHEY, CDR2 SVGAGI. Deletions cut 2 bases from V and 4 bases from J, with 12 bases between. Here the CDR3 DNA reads TGTGCCAGCAGTTACGTAGGGGAACGGTACGAGCAGTACTTC. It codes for CASSYVGERYEQYF.

The CDR3 sequence is CASSEGNYGYTF. CDR3 bases: TGTGCCAGCAGTGAGGGGAACTATGGCTACACCTTC. The genes are TRBV2 and TRBJ1-2, with D hard to call. The CDR3 runs 12 residues. CDR1 and CDR2 (germline): SNHLY, FYNNEI. V was trimmed by 3 bases and J by 2 bases, leaving 4 bases between them.

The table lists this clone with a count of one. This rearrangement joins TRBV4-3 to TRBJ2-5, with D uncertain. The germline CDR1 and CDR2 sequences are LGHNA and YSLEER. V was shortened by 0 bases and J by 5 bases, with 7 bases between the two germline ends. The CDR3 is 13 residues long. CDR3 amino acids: CASSQDSWETQYF. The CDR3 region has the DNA TGCGCCAGCAGCCAAGACTCATGGGAGACCCAGTACTTC.

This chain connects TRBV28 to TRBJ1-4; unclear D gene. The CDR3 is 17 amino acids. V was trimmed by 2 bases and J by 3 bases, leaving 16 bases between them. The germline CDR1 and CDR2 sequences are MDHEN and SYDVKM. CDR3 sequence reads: CASSLSGSLAANEKLFF. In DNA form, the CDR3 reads TGTGCCAGCAGTTTAAGTGGATCCCTCGCTGCTAATGAAAAACTGTTTTTT.

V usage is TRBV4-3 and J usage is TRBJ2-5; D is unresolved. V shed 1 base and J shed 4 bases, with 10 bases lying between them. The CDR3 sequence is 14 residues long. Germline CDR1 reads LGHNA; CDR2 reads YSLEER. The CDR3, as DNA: TGCGCCAGCAGCCAAGCTCGGGTATTAGAGACCCAGTACTTC. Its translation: CASSQARVLETQYF.

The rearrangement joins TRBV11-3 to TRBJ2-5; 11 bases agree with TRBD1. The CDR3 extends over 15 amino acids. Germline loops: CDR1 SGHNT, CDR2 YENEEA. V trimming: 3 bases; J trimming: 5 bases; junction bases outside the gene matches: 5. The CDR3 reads CASSLTGQGEETQYF. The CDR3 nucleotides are TGTGCCAGCAGCTTGACGGGACAGGGGGAGGAGACCCAGTACTTC.

The CDR3 protein is CASSQSPGELFF. The CDR3 nucleotides read TGTGCCAGCAGTCAAAGTCCCGGGGAGCTGTTTTTT. This chain connects TRBV28 to TRBJ2-2; no reliable D call. V lost 5 bases and J lost 6, with 7 bases in between. Germline-derived CDR1 and CDR2 are MDHEN and SYDVKM. CDR3 size: 12 residues.

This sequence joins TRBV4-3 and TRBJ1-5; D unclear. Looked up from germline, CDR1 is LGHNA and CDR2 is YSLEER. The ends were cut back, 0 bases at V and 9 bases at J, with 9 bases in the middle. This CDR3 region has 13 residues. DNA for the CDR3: TGCGCCAGCAGCCAAGAGGAGGGCCGGCCCCAGCATTTT. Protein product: CASSQEEGRPQHF.

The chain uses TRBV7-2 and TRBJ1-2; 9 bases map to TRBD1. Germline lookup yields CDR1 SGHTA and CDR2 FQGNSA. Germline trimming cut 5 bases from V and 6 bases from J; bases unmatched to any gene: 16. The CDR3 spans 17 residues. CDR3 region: CASSPHRDRVGGDGYTF. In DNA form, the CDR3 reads TGTGCCAGCAGCCCCCACCGGGACAGGGTCGGAGGTGATGGCTACACCTTC. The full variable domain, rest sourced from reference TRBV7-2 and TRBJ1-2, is GAGVSQSPSNKVTEKGKDVELRCDPISGHTALYWYRQSLGQGLEFLIYFQGNSAPDKSGLPSDRFSAERTGGSVSTLTIQRTQQEDSAVYLCASSPHRDRVGGDGYTFGSGTRLTVV.

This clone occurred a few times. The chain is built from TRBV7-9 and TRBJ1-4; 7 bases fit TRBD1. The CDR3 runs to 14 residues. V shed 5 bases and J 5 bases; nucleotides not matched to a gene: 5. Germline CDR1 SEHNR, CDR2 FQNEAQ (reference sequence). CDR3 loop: CASSPGQRNEKLFF. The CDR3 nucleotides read TGTGCCAGCAGCCCGGGACAGCGGAATGAAAAACTGTTTTTT.

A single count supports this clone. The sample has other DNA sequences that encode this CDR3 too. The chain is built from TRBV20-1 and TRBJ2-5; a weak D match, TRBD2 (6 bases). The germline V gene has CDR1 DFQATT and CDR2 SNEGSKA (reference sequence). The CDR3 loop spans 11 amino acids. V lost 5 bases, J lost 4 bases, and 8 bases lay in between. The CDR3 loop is CSARRGETQYF. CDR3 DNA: TGCAGTGCTCGGCGGGGAGAGACCCAGTACTTC.

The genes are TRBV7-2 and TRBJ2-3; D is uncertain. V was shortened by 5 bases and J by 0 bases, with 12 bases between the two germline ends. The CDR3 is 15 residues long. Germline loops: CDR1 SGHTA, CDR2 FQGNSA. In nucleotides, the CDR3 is TGTGCCAGCAGCGAGCAAGCAACTAGCACAGATACGCAGTATTTT. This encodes CASSEQATSTDTQYF.

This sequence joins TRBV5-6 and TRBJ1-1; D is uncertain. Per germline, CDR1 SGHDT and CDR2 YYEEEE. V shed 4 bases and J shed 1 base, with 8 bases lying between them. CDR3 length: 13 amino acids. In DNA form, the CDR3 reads TGTGCCAGCAGCGGACGGACGAACACTGAAGCTTTCTTT. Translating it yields CASSGRTNTEAFF.

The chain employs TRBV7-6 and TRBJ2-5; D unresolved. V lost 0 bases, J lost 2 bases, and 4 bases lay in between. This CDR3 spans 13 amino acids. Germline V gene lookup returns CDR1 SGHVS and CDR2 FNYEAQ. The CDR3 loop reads CASSLAQQETQYF. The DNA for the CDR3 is TGTGCCAGCAGCTTAGCACAACAAGAGACCCAGTACTTC. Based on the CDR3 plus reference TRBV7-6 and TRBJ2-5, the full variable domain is GAGVSQSPRYKVTKRGQDVALRCDPISGHVSLYWYRQALGQGPEFLTYFNYEAQQDKSGLPNDRFSAERPEGSISTLTIQRTEQRDSAMYRCASSLAQQETQYFGPGTRLLVL.

CDR3 protein: CASSLTGGRTEAFF. In DNA form, the CDR3 reads TGTGCCAGCAGTTTGACAGGGGGTCGGACTGAAGCTTTCTTT. This sequence joins TRBV28 and TRBJ1-1; 9 bases fit TRBD1. CDR3 length equals 14 residues. After removal of 3 bases from V and 5 bases from J, the junction contained 4 bases not matched to a gene. The germline CDR1 and CDR2 sequences are MDHEN and SYDVKM.

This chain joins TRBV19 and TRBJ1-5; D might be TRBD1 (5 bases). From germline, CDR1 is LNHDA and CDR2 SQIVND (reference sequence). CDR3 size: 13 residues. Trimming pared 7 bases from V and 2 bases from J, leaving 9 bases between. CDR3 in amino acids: CASKGGGNQPQHF. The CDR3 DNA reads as TGTGCCAGTAAAGGAGGGGGCAATCAGCCCCAGCATTTT.

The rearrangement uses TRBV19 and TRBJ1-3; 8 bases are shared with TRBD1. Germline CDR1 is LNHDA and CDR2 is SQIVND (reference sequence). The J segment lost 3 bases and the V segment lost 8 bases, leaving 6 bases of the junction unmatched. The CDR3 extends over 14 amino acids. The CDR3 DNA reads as TGTGCCAGTGCCGGGACAGGAGGTGGAAACACCATATATTTT. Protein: CASAGTGGGNTIYF.

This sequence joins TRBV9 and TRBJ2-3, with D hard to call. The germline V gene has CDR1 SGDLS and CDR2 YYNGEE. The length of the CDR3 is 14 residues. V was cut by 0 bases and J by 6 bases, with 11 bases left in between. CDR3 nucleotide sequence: TGTGCCAGCAGCGTAGACCACGCTGTTGATACGCAGTATTTT. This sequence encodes CASSVDHAVDTQYF.

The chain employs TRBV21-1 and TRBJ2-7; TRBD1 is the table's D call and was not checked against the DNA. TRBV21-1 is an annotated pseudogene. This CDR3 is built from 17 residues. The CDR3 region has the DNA TGTGCCAGCAGCAAAAATTACCGGGACAGGGGTCCAGGGAGGCAGTACTTC. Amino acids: CASSKNYRDRGPGRQYF.

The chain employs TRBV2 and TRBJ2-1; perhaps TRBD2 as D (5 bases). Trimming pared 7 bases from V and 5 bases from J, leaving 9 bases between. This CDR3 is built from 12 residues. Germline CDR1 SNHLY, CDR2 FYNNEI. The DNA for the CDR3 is TGTGCCAGCAATCTAGCAAACAATGAGCAGTTCTTC. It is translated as CASNLANNEQFF.

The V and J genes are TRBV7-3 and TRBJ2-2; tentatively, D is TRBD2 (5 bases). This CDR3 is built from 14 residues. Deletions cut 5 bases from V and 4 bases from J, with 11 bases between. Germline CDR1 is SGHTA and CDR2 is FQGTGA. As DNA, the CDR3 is TGTGCCAGCAGCCGAGGCGGGTTCACCGGGGAGCTGTTTTTT. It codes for CASSRGGFTGELFF.

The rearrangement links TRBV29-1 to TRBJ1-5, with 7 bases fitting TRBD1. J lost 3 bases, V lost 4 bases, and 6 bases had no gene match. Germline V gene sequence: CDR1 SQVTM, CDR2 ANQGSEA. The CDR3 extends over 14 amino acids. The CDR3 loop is CSVASGTDNQPQHF. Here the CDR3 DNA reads TGCAGCGTTGCATCCGGGACAGACAATCAGCCCCAGCATTTT. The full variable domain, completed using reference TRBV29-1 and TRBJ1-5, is SAVISQKPSRDICQRGTSLTIQCQVDSQVTMMFWYRQQPGQSLTLIATANQGSEATYESGFVIDKFPISRPNLTFSTLTVSNMSPEDSSIYLCSVASGTDNQPQHFGDGTRLSIL.

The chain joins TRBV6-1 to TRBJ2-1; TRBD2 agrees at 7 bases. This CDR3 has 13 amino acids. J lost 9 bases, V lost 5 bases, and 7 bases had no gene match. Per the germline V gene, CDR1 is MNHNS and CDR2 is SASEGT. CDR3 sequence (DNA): TGTGCCAGCAGTTGGGGGGGGTCTTCTGAGCAGTTCTTC. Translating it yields CASSWGGSSEQFF.